This TCR beta chain emerged from a study of cytomegalovirus exposure and HLA in healthy donors. The PCR employed 60 Vbeta primers together with 13 Jbeta primers. Assay used: immunoSEQ multiplex PCR; TCRdb lists only in-frame clones, some missing. The sample holds over 150,000 clones, 70% to 80% seen once. In germline, CDR1 is SGHRS, CDR2 YFSETQ. The length of the CDR3 is 16 residues. Germline trimming cut 4 bases from V and 4 bases from J; bases unmatched to any gene: 9. This chain links TRBV5-1 with TRBJ1-1; 11 positions agree with TRBD1. The TCR sequence derives from a woman aged 25 to 39 in good health and CMV-seronegative. Input material: PBMCs. Written as DNA, the CDR3 is TGCGCCAGCAGCCCAGACGGACAGGGGGCGGGCACTGAAGCTTTCTTT. Translating it yields CASSPDGQGAGTEAFF.